This TCR beta chain originates from a study of T cells after yellow fever vaccination. This clonotype was recorded at least ten times. Each CDR3 protein gets one entry after TCRdb re-called the 5' RACE reads with MiXCR. Of 200,000 to 300,000 distinct CDR3 sequences in the sample, 13% were seen once. V was clipped by 1 base and J by 0 bases, with 8 bases between them. The V gene's germline CDR1 is SGHTA and CDR2 FQGNSA. CDR3 length: 15 amino acids. Sequences were derived from CD4+ T cells sorted from PBMCs, sampled 45 days after the yellow fever booster vaccination. The receptor's source is a man aged 30-40 years who received the YFV17D yellow fever vaccine. The rearrangement uses TRBV7-2 and TRBJ2-3; D not certain. The CDR3, as DNA: TGTGCCAGCAGCTTAGTAGTCGCTAGCACAGATACGCAGTATTTT. Amino acids: CASSLVVASTDTQYF.